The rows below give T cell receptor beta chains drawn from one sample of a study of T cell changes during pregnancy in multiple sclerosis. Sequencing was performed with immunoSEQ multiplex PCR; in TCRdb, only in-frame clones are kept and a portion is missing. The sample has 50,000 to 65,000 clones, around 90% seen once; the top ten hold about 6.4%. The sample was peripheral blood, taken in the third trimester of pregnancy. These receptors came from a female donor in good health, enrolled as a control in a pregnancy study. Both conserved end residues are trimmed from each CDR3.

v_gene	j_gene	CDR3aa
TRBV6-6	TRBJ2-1	ASSAITGSWSNEQF
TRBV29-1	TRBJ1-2	SVNVGVGGYT
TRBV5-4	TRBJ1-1	ASSMGPLSDTEAF
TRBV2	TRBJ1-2	ASSGTANYGYT
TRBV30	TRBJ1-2	AWSRGSGDYYGYT
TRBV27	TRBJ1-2	ASRGRAGRGYT
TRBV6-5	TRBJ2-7	ASSYQGGSFYEQY
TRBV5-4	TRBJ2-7	ASSFLSGVSYEQY
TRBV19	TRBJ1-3	ASSPRTGGRNTIY
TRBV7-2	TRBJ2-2	ASSLARRGGTGELF
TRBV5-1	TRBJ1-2	ASSSFGQSSYGYT
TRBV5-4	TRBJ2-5	ASSAGPTVIETQY
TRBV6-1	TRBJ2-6	ASSEPGLGNILPGANVLT
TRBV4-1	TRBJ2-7	ASSPQRLVSSYEQY
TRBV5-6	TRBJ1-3	ASSWGHSQGNTIY
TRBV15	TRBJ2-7	ATSIQTLTYEQY
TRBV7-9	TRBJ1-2	ASTLRGGYGYT
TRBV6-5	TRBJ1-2	ASSPTPDRGYGYT
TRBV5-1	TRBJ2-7	ASSSMQGSYEQY
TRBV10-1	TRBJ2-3	ASLNRDRGADTQY
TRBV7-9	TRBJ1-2	ASSLPPRDSGGT
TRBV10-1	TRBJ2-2	ASSESSIGELF
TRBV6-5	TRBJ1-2	ASRPATGGYT
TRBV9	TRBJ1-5	ASSAPGFNQPQH
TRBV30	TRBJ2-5	AWSVRIPRVETQY
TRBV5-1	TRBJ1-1	ASSLVRGIAEAF
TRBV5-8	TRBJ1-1	ASSLYQGTTEAF
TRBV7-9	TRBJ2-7	ASSPGYEQY
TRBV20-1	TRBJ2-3	SASSGDTQY
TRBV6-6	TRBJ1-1	ASSYGLTGITEAF
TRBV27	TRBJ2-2	ASNRKGAATGELF
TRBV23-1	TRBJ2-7	ASSQSHGGWNCEQY
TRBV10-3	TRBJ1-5	AIIRQGAQPQH
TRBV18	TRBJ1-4	ASSPLDRAYATNEKLF
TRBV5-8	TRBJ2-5	ASTWPSVETQY
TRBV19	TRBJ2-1	ASRRFGTSGGNNEQF
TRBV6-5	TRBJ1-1	ASSSSMVVNTEAF
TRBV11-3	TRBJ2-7	ASSLVRDYEQY
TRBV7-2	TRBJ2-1	ASSSGQSRDEQF
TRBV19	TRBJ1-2	ASSLNSYGYT
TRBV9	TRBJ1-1	ASSEYGVGGGGEAF
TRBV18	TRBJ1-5	ASSQTTGVSGQPQH
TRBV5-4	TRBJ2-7	ASSLAVAGSYEQY
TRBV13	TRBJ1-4	ASSSRGDEKLF
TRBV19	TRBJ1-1	ASSMPLLRENTEAF
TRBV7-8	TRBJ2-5	ASSLATGQETQY
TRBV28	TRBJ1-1	ASSLNRGTEAF
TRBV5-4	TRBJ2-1	ASRFPGLAVNEQF
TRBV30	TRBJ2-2	AWSVLAGGSGELF
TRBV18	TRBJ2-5	ASSLRLAAETQY
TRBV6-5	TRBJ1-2	ASSYSASTYGYT
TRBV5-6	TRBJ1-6	ASTRDRGSNSPPH
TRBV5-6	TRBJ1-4	ASSPEGAFNTNEKLF
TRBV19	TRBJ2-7	ASTEGQGPYEQY
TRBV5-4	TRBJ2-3	ASSPQGAHSIDTQY
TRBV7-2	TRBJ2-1	ASSLDSLAAYNEQF
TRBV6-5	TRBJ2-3	ASRRRTVGTDTQY
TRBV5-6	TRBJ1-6	ASSLMSGGSPLH
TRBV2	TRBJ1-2	ASSEGGGWNIYGYT
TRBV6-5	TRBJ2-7	ASSLAGSYEQY